The 15 T cell receptor beta chains below were found in one sample sequenced in a study of blood T cell repertoires in COVID-19. Produced via immunoSEQ multiplex PCR; TCRdb's table is partial and in-frame only. This sample carries 150,000 to 200,000 clones, 75% to 90% of them seen once, and the ten largest clones take about a tenth. Sequenced input: peripheral blood. The receptors were sampled from a human donor in a cohort sampled during active COVID-19.

This clone has just a few counts. This rearrangement joins TRBV11-3 to TRBJ1-5; D gene uncertain. Looked up from germline, CDR1 is SGHNT and CDR2 is YENEEA. The CDR3 totals 13 residues. Trimming pared 2 bases from V and 5 bases from J, leaving 7 bases between. In DNA, the CDR3 is TGTGCCAGCAGCTTATTGGGAGATCAGCCCCAGCATTTT. Its protein product is CASSLLGDQPQHF.

The CDR3 spells CASSRGGSSYEQYF. The DNA for the CDR3 is TGTGCCAGCAGTAGAGGCGGGTCCTCCTACGAGCAGTACTTC. The rearrangement uses TRBV6-5 and TRBJ2-7; possible D gene TRBD2, 5 bases. V was cut by 5 bases and J by 0 bases, with 11 bases left in between. Looked up from germline, CDR1 is MNHEY and CDR2 is SVGAGI. The CDR3 is made up of 14 amino acids.

The chain employs TRBV6-2 or TRBV6-3 and TRBJ2-1; weak D call: TRBD2 (6 bases). V shed 2 bases and J shed 5 bases, with 19 bases lying between them. The CDR3 is made up of 17 amino acids. Germline loops: CDR1 MNHEY, CDR2 SVGEGT. CDR3 coding DNA: TGTGCCAGCAGTTACCCAGGGCTAGCGAGGAGGCACAATGAGCAGTTCTTC. Translating it yields CASSYPGLARRHNEQFF.

This chain uses TRBV3-1 (or the pseudogene TRBV3-2) with TRBJ2-1, with D possibly matching TRBD1 (6 bases). The ends were cut back, 3 bases at V and 6 bases at J, with 12 bases in the middle. This CDR3 comprises 14 residues. Germline V lookup: CDR1 LGHDT, CDR2 YNNKEL (reference sequence). The CDR3 loop reads CASSQGAPGNEQFF. In DNA, the CDR3 is TGTGCCAGCAGCCAGGGGGCGCCAGGCAATGAGCAGTTCTTC.

This clone came up once. The rearrangement joins TRBV4-1 to TRBJ1-1; D is possibly TRBD1 (6 bases). V shed 5 bases and J shed 9 bases, with 19 bases lying between them. Germline V gives CDR1 MGHRA, CDR2 YSYEKL. The CDR3 runs 14 residues. The CDR3 reads CASSERQVPRKAFF. The CDR3 DNA sequence: TGCGCCAGCAGCGAGAGACAGGTCCCCAGGAAAGCTTTCTTT.

In its sample, this clone was seen many times. The V and J genes are TRBV9 and TRBJ1-1, with D possibly being TRBD1 (6 bases). The V gene's germline CDR1 is SGDLS and CDR2 YYNGEE. The CDR3 spans 15 residues. With 4 bases removed from V and 2 bases from J, the gap between germline ends came to 15 bases. CDR3 amino acids: CASSPRLGANTEAFF. For the CDR3, the DNA is TGTGCCAGCAGCCCCAGACTGGGGGCAAACACTGAAGCTTTCTTT.

The chain employs TRBV12-5 and TRBJ2-3; 11 bases are a match to TRBD2. V dropped 4 bases and J dropped 5; count of bases not matched to a gene: 2. Germline CDR1 LGHNT, CDR2 FRNRAP. The CDR3 is 14 residues long. CDR3 region: CASGSGLAGDTQYF. CDR3 sequence (DNA): TGTGCTAGTGGTTCCGGACTAGCGGGAGATACGCAGTATTTT. The entire variable domain, with the rest obtained from reference TRBV12-5 and TRBJ2-3, is as follows: DARVTQTPRHKVTEMGQEVTMRCQPILGHNTVFWYRQTMMQGLELLAYFRNRAPLDDSGMPKDRFSAEMPDATLATLKIQPSEPRDSAVYFCASGSGLAGDTQYFGPGTRLTVL.

This clone has at least ten counts. The CDR3 region is CASSRDREDNEQFF. The CDR3 DNA sequence: TGTGCCAGCAGCCGGGACAGGGAGGACAATGAGCAGTTCTTC. This chain uses TRBV7-3 with TRBJ2-1; TRBD1 matches 9 bases. The CDR3 is made up of 14 amino acids. Germline values: CDR1 SGHTA, CDR2 FQGTGA. V was clipped by 5 bases and J by 5 bases; unmatched bases: 4.

The CDR3 region is CATSRVGQGNQPQHF. The DNA of the CDR3 is TGTGCCACCAGCAGAGTAGGACAGGGCAATCAGCCCCAGCATTTT. This rearrangement joins TRBV15 to TRBJ1-5; 7 bases align to TRBD1. This CDR3 has 15 residues. Losses at the gene ends were 1 base for V and 2 bases for J; bases not matched to a gene: 2. Looked up from germline, CDR1 is LNHNV and CDR2 is YYDKDF (reference sequence). Full variable domain (missing parts from reference TRBV15 and TRBJ1-5): DAMVIQNPRYQVTQFGKPVTLSCSQTLNHNVMYWYQQKSSQAPKLLFHYYDKDFNNEADTPDNFQSRRPNTSFCFLDIRSPGLGDTAMYLCATSRVGQGNQPQHFGDGTRLSIL.

This clone was seen only a few times. This chain uses TRBV7-9 with TRBJ1-5; TRBD1 matches 7 bases. The V gene's germline CDR1 is SEHNR and CDR2 FQNEAQ (reference sequence). This CDR3 is built from 15 residues. Trimming took 5 bases from V and 1 from J; bases not matched to a gene: 5. The CDR3 region has the DNA TGTGCCAGCAGCCGGACAGGTTCCAGCAATCAGCCCCAGCATTTT. This codes for CASSRTGSSNQPQHF.

This chain uses TRBV5-1 with TRBJ1-1, with 8 positions matching TRBD1. The CDR3 totals 18 residues. J gave up 6 bases and V 0 bases, and 16 bases lay outside the gene matches. From germline, CDR1 is SGHRS and CDR2 YFSETQ. The CDR3 DNA sequence: TGCGCCAGCAGCTTGGTGTCCGGACAGGGCTCAAGTCATGCTGAAGCTTTCTTT. Protein: CASSLVSGQGSSHAEAFF. The variable domain in full, completed from reference TRBV5-1 and TRBJ1-1, reads KAGVTQTPRYLIKTRGQQVTLSCSPISGHRSVSWYQQTPGQGLQFLFEYFSETQRNKGNFPGRFSGRQFSNSRSEMNVSTLELGDSALYLCASSLVSGQGSSHAEAFFGQGTRLTVV.

V gene TRBV6-5 combines with J gene TRBJ2-7; tentatively, D is TRBD1 (5 bases). V gave up 6 bases and J gave up 0 bases, with 9 bases separating them. The CDR3 consists of 13 residues. CDR1 MNHEY and CDR2 SVGAGI come from the germline V gene. The CDR3, as DNA: TGTGCCAGCAGCACAGGTCCCTCCTACGAGCAGTACTTC. Its protein product is CASSTGPSYEQYF.

J is TRBJ2-3 and V is TRBV7-2; 9 bases match TRBD2. V trimming: 3 bases; J trimming: 1 base; junction bases outside the gene matches: 5. Germline V gene data show CDR1 as SGHTA and CDR2 as FQGNSA. The CDR3 runs 16 residues. CDR3 nucleotide sequence: TGTGCCAGCAGCTTCGCGACTAGCGGAGGCACAGATACGCAGTATTTT. Translation gives CASSFATSGGTDTQYF.

The chain combines TRBV7-2 with TRBJ2-1; TRBD2 agrees at 12 bases. This CDR3 region has 17 residues. Germline loops: CDR1 SGHTA, CDR2 FQGNSA. V gave up 4 bases and J gave up 4 bases; unmatched junction bases: 8. This CDR3 reads CASSSTSGGPTYNEQFF. In DNA, the CDR3 is TGTGCCAGCAGCTCAACTAGCGGGGGGCCTACATACAATGAGCAGTTCTTC.

J is TRBJ2-1 and V is TRBV7-2; 7 nucleotides match TRBD1. Germline CDR1 SGHTA, CDR2 FQGNSA. V lost 8 bases, J lost 2 bases, and 3 bases stayed unmatched. This CDR3 region has 13 residues. As DNA, the CDR3 is TGTGCCAGCGGACAGGTTCCCTACAATGAGCAGTTCTTC. Residues: CASGQVPYNEQFF. Supplemented by reference TRBV7-2 and TRBJ2-1, the full variable domain reads GAGVSQSPSNKVTEKGKDVELRCDPISGHTALYWYRQSLGQGLEFLIYFQGNSAPDKSGLPSDRFSAERTGGSVSTLTIQRTQQEDSAVYLCASGQVPYNEQFFGPGTRLTVL.